The T cell receptor beta chain described here comes from a study of OX40 agonist ivuxolimab in advanced cancers. General observations from the study: Several nonresponders also turned out to have low normalized T-cell clonal expansion.

No patient had autoimmune disease or received systemic immunosuppression. This CDR3 has 14 amino acids. Germline trimming cut 4 bases from V and 10 bases from J; bases unmatched to any gene: 11. From germline, CDR1 is LNHDA and CDR2 SQIVND (reference sequence). Using immunoSEQ multiplex PCR, the repertoire was profiled, and TCRdb retains in-frame clones only, with some absent. This sample has approximately 10,000 clones, with 63% found just once. This clone was counted between two and nine times. Its target is unknown. This sequence was found in an adult with an advanced solid tumor such as melanoma, head and neck, liver or kidney cancer. The chain has TRBV19 and TRBJ1-1; 8 bases are a match to TRBD1. The starting material was CD4+ or CD8+ T cells sorted from blood, obtained in a trial of the OX40 agonist ivuxolimab. The CDR3 loop is CASSTYRGFLGAFF. The CDR3 DNA is TGTGCCAGTAGTACGTACAGGGGGTTCTTGGGAGCTTTCTTT. Full variable domain (outside the CDR3, taken from reference TRBV19 and TRBJ1-1): DGGITQSPKYLFRKEGQNVTLSCEQNLNHDAMYWYRQDPGQGLRLIYYSQIVNDFQKGDIAEGYSVSREKKESFPLTVTSAQKNPTAFYLCASSTYRGFLGAFFGQGTRLTVV.